This T cell receptor beta chain emerged from a study of blood T cells in healthy people across ages. General study findings and limits: A strong correlation was found between TCR beta diversity and the percentage of naive T cells.

From germline, CDR1 is SQVTM and CDR2 ANQGSEA. V lost 1 base and J 15 bases, leaving 10 bases between the germline ends. The CDR3 is 10 residues long. With a J-beta primer mix and a sample-barcoded 5' primer, a second PCR ran roughly 7 to 11 cycles. Using its own MiXCR run on the 5' RACE reads, TCRdb lists one record per CDR3 protein. The repertoire holds over a million distinct CDR3 sequences, with 40% to 45% as singletons. This clonotype was seen more than once but under ten times. Its antigen is not known. This sequence joins TRBV29-1 and TRBJ2-1; tentative D call: TRBD1 (5 bases). Specimen: blood. The sequence was obtained from a woman between 18 and 29 years old in good health. The CDR3 DNA reads as TGCAGCGTTGAAGGGACAACGGCGTTCTTC. Its translation is CSVEGTTAFF.